These T cell receptor beta chains were read from a single sample in a study of regulatory T cells in long-lasting Graves disease. One entry per CDR3 protein, called by TCRdb with MiXCR from the multiplex PCR reads. Of 300,000 to 400,000 distinct CDR3 sequences in the sample, less than 20% were seen once. The sequencing here drew on peripheral blood mononuclear cells (PBMCs), taken at new diagnosis, from a patient treated with antithyroid drugs. These receptors all stem from a female donor with Graves disease. Each CDR3 is given with its conserved first and last residue. D genes are given only for firm matches. Expanded clones are given a class, and other clones once, few, many or no size at all.

size | J | D | V | DNA | CDR3
. | TRBJ2-1 | . | TRBV7-2 | TGTGCCAGCAGCTTAGCCCTAGCCCCGGTAGGCTACAATGAGCAGTTCTTC | CASSLALAPVGYNEQFF
. | TRBJ1-5 | TRBD1 | TRBV6-5 | TGTGCCAGCAGTTATGGGGACAGCGCAAATCAGCCCCAGCATTTT | CASSYGDSANQPQHF
. | TRBJ1-1 | TRBD1 | TRBV3-1 | TGTGCCAGCAGCCAACAAAGACAGGGGGCTCGGACTGAAGCTTTCTTT | CASSQQRQGARTEAFF
many | TRBJ2-5 | TRBD1 | TRBV3-1 | TGTGCCAGCAGCCAGTCAGGGGGTTTCAAAGAGACCCAGTACTTC | CASSQSGGFKETQYF
few | TRBJ1-2 | TRBD1 | TRBV6-9 | TGTGCCAGCAGTTCCCTTCCTTCCCTGGACAGGGTCTATGGCTACACCTTC | CASSSLPSLDRVYGYTF
. | TRBJ2-7 | . | TRBV6-1 | TGTGCCAGCAGTGAAGGGAGGGGACAGCTTAGCTCCTACGAGCAGTACTTC | CASSEGRGQLSSYEQYF
many | TRBJ2-1 | . | TRBV6-2/TRBV6-3 | TGTGCCAGCGGGGGGTATGGTGAGCAGTTCTTC | CASGGYGEQFF
many | TRBJ2-3 | . | TRBV29-1 | TGCAGCGTTACTACACAAGCGGATACGCAGTATTTT | CSVTTQADTQYF
few | TRBJ2-1 | . | TRBV20-1 | TGCAGTGCTAGGGCCAAAAGGAATGAGCAGTTCTTC | CSARAKRNEQFF
few | TRBJ1-2 | . | TRBV4-1 | TGCGCCAGCAGCCAAGGGGCACAGTATGGCTACACCTTC | CASSQGAQYGYTF
. | TRBJ2-1 | . | TRBV5-5 | TGTGCCAGCAGCTATGTAATATGGGACTCACGCTTAGACAATGAGCAGTTCTTC | CASSYVIWDSRLDNEQFF